Below, 9 T cell receptor beta chains from the same sample are listed, as sequenced in a study of blood T cell repertoires in COVID-19. TCRdb keeps only in-frame clones here, not all; method: immunoSEQ multiplex PCR. Here the sample spans approximately 30,000 clones, more than 85% being singletons. Source material: peripheral blood. The receptors originated from a human donor with active COVID-19. The donor label of this sample is uncertain.

The genes are TRBV6-5 and TRBJ2-7; no clear D gene. The CDR3 loop spans 13 amino acids. The germline V gene has CDR1 MNHEY and CDR2 SVGAGI. V lost 4 bases and J lost 2, with 9 bases in between. The CDR3 spells CASSSLGAYEQYF. The CDR3 bases are TGTGCCAGCAGTTCTCTCGGAGCCTACGAGCAGTACTTC.

V usage is TRBV30 and J usage is TRBJ1-3; possibly TRBD1 for D (5 bases). Germline V gene lookup returns CDR1 GTSNPN and CDR2 SVGIG (reference sequence). V was cut by 4 bases and J by 4 bases, with 20 bases left in between. CDR3 length: 16 amino acids. CDR3 DNA sequence: TGTGCCTGGACCACGAACGCAGGGTTCGCAGGAAACACCATATATTTT. This translates into CAWTTNAGFAGNTIYF.

V usage is TRBV3-1 (or the pseudogene TRBV3-2) and J usage is TRBJ2-7, with D possibly being TRBD2 (5 bases). This CDR3 has 13 residues. From germline, CDR1 is LGHDT and CDR2 YNNKEL (reference sequence). With 4 bases removed from V and 3 bases from J, the gap between germline ends came to 10 bases. DNA of the CDR3: TGTGCCAGCAGCCCCGACGGGGACTACGAGCAGTACTTC. It yields the protein CASSPDGDYEQYF.

The CDR3 nucleotides are TGTGCCAGCAGCTTAGGCGGGGGACCCTACGAGCAGTACTTC. It translates to CASSLGGGPYEQYF. The rearrangement links TRBV7-2 to TRBJ2-7; TRBD2 matches 7 bases. Unmatched junction bases numbered 2, after V lost 1 base and J lost 2 bases. The V gene's germline CDR1 is SGHTA and CDR2 FQGNSA. The CDR3 length is 14 residues. Filled out from reference TRBV7-2 and TRBJ2-7, the complete variable domain reads GAGVSQSPSNKVTEKGKDVELRCDPISGHTALYWYRQSLGQGLEFLIYFQGNSAPDKSGLPSDRFSAERTGGSVSTLTIQRTQQEDSAVYLCASSLGGGPYEQYFGPGTRLTVT.

This chain uses TRBV7-3 with TRBJ2-5; D is possibly TRBD1 (6 bases). This CDR3 region has 17 residues. The germline gives CDR1 SGHTA, CDR2 FQGTGA. Trimming took off 1 base at V and 3 bases at J, with 18 bases between the two ends. The CDR3 bases are TGTGCCAGCAGCTTAAGGGGGCCCCAGCCAGGTGAAGAGACCCAGTACTTC. As protein: CASSLRGPQPGEETQYF.

The V and J genes are TRBV12-3 or TRBV12-4 and TRBJ1-2; D is uncertain. V was cut by 4 bases and J by 4 bases, with 10 bases left in between. This CDR3 comprises 13 residues. The CDR3 here is CASSSPAAYGYTF. In DNA, the CDR3 is TGTGCCAGCAGTTCGCCGGCGGCCTATGGCTACACCTTC.

The chain carries TRBV4-1 and TRBJ2-1; 12 nucleotides match TRBD2. The V segment lost 4 bases and the J segment 7 bases; nucleotides outside the gene matches: 14. Looked up from germline, CDR1 is MGHRA and CDR2 is YSYEKL. The CDR3 extends over 18 amino acids. In DNA, the CDR3 is TGCGCCAGCAGCCCTACAGGGGCTAGCGGGGGGGCCCGAAATGAGCAGTTCTTC. This encodes CASSPTGASGGARNEQFF.

The chain recombines TRBV24-1 with TRBJ2-3, with 7 bases aligning to TRBD2. J was trimmed by 4 bases and V by 7 bases; bases with no gene match: 7. Germline V CDR1 and CDR2: KGHDR, SFDVKD. The CDR3 length is 14 residues. The CDR3 spells CATRPSGDSDTQYF. The DNA for the CDR3 is TGTGCCACCAGGCCTAGCGGAGACTCAGATACGCAGTATTTT.

The CDR3 reads CASSGQGVDYGYTF. The CDR3 coding sequence is TGCGCCAGCAGCGGACAAGGGGTGGACTATGGCTACACCTTC. The chain carries TRBV5-1 and TRBJ1-2; D may be TRBD1 (5 bases). The CDR3 loop spans 14 amino acids. The germline CDR1 and CDR2 sequences are SGHRS and YFSETQ. V was shortened by 4 bases and J by 3 bases, with 13 bases between the two germline ends.